This T cell receptor beta chain was sequenced for a study of blood T cells in healthy people across ages. The CDR3 consists of 17 residues. Germline CDR1 and CDR2: SGHNT and YENEEA. A sample-barcoded 5' primer and a J-beta primer mix were used in a second PCR of about 7 to 12 cycles. TCRdb re-called the 5' RACE reads with MiXCR, one entry per CDR3 protein. The sample holds under 1 million distinct CDR3 sequences, under 45% seen once. Comment on this clonotype: A read error may produce the germline difference seen at one junction end.

The study drew donors from healthy Caucasian individuals in Russia aged roughly 6 to 90. Each sample gave at least 7 million isolated PBMCs. The sample consisted of blood. The source is a man in his sixties in good health. This chain connects TRBV11-3 to TRBJ2-4; D perhaps matches TRBD2 (5 bases). The CDR3 loop reads CANSPRGTGLAKNIQYF. In nucleotides, the CDR3 is TGTGCCAACAGCCCTCGGGGTACTGGTCTAGCCAAAAACATTCAGTACTTC.